In its sample, the clone carrying this T cell receptor (beta chain) was seen a few times. Its target is not known. This specimen belongs to a study of cytomegalovirus exposure and HLA in healthy donors. The CDR3 is 14 amino acids. V gave up 5 bases and J gave up 3 bases; unmatched junction bases: 5. CDR1 is SNHLY, CDR2 FYNNEI, per germline. The PCR used 60 Vbeta and 13 Jbeta primers. Clones were read by immunoSEQ multiplex PCR, and TCRdb kept only the in-frame ones, dropping some. This table has a few hundred thousand clones, around 75% appearing once. Study-wide results and caveats: For most TCR sequences rarity was the rule, although some public TCRs occurred in many donors. In a later analysis, CMV-associated beta chains were mostly HLA-associated, it appeared.

This chain connects TRBV2 to TRBJ1-2; 8 bases map to TRBD1. This TCR was sampled from a woman in her 30s in good health and CMV-seronegative. Material: PBMCs. CDR3 bases: TGTGCCAGCAGTCCGGACAGGGAAGACTATGGCTACACCTTC. It specifies CASSPDREDYGYTF.